The entry below gives a single T cell receptor beta chain sequence along with its context. Antigen specificity is unknown. The data were taken from a study of STAT5B mutations in CD4+ large granular lymphocyte leukemia. V dropped 3 bases and J dropped 7; count of bases not matched to a gene: 7. The CDR3 sequence is 15 residues long. CDR1 is LNHDA and CDR2 is SQIVND in the germline V gene (reference sequence). In the authors' workflow: Lowest detectable productive clonotype frequency was 2.59 x 10-5. Assay: immunoSEQ multiplex PCR; the TCRdb copy retains only in-frame clones and omits some. That table furnishes V, J and clone size, whereas the DNA furnished D and trimming. The profile shows about 32,000 clones, less than 80% of them singletons. General study results and limits: Without putative leukemic clones, patient CD4-sorted repertoires remained more clonal than healthy CD4+ repertoires.

Source material: CD4+ T cells from blood buffy coats. The rearrangement links TRBV19 to TRBJ2-1, with TRBD2 matching over 9 bases. This sequence originates from a human donor in good health. The CDR3 DNA reads TGTGCCAGTAGTATTCCGGGCCTAGCGGGAAATGAGCAGTTCTTC. Translated: CASSIPGLAGNEQFF. The whole variable domain, remainder taken from reference TRBV19 and TRBJ2-1, is DGGITQSPKYLFRKEGQNVTLSCEQNLNHDAMYWYRQDPGQGLRLIYYSQIVNDFQKGDIAEGYSVSREKKESFPLTVTSAQKNPTAFYLCASSIPGLAGNEQFFGPGTRLTVL.